Given below is one TCR beta chain in context. The sample is drawn from a study of blood T cell repertoires in COVID-19. Across the whole study: Sites in the United States, Italy and Spain provided acute and convalescent COVID-19 samples. From T cells, B-cell-depleted T cells, or PBMCs came the material, which was cDNA or gDNA.

CDR1 and CDR2 from the germline V gene are MNHEY and SVGAGI. Trimming took 0 bases from V and 2 from J; bases not matched to a gene: 4. The CDR3 runs 15 residues. As handled by the study authors: Cell counts per sample came from amplifying reference gene primers. TCRdb keeps only in-frame clones here, not all; method: immunoSEQ multiplex PCR. The DNA was the basis for D and trimming; V, J and clone size are from that table. The profile shows over 200,000 clones, roughly 89% of them singletons. The V call is TRBV6-5, the J call TRBJ2-7; 7 bases agree with TRBD1. The source material was peripheral blood. The receptor was isolated from a man between 60 and 70 years old who had recovered from COVID-19. CDR3 sequence: CASSYSRQGAYEQYF. In nucleotides, the CDR3 is TGTGCCAGCAGTTACTCGCGACAGGGCGCCTACGAGCAGTACTTC.